This passage covers 26 T cell receptor beta chains from one sample sequenced in a study of shared clonotypes between healthy human individuals. Using immunoSEQ multiplex PCR, the repertoire was profiled, and TCRdb retains in-frame clones only, with some absent. Seen here are some 490,000 clones, around 80% observed once, and the top ten hold 12%. Sequenced sample: PBMCs. The receptor set was obtained from a woman in her forties in good health. Some clones in this sample may be carry-over from other donors' samples.

The rearrangement links TRBV28 to TRBJ2-3; the D call may be TRBD1 or TRBD2 (5 bases each). V lost 4 bases and J 0 bases, leaving 17 bases between the germline ends. The CDR3 runs to 17 residues. Germline loops: CDR1 MDHEN, CDR2 SYDVKM. The CDR3 bases are TGTGCCAGCAGTTCCCCCTTGGGGGAGTTTAGCACAGATACGCAGTATTTT. This encodes CASSSPLGEFSTDTQYF.

This sequence joins TRBV30 and TRBJ2-2; D possibly corresponds to TRBD1 (6 bases). This CDR3 is built from 13 residues. Trimming took 2 bases from V and 5 from J, leaving 9 bases between them. The V gene's germline CDR1 is GTSNPN and CDR2 SVGIG (reference sequence). The DNA for the CDR3 is TGTGCCTGGAGTCCAGGGGTGACCGGGGAGCTGTTTTTT. Amino acid sequence: CAWSPGVTGELFF. Together with reference TRBV30 and TRBJ2-2, the CDR3 gives the full variable domain: SQTIHQWPATLVQPVGSPLSLECTVEGTSNPNLYWYRQAAGRGLQLLFYSVGIGQISSEVPQNLSASRPQDRQFILSSKKLLLSDSGFYLCAWSPGVTGELFFGEGSRLTVL.

The rearrangement links TRBV6-5 to TRBJ1-1, with D unresolved. The V end lost 6 bases, the J end lost 5 bases, and 10 bases lay between the germline ends. Germline V lookup: CDR1 MNHEY, CDR2 SVGAGI. This CDR3 has 12 residues. CDR3 in amino acids: CASSHFATEAFF. In nucleotides, the CDR3 is TGTGCCAGCAGCCACTTTGCTACTGAAGCTTTCTTT.

The CDR3, as DNA: TGTGCCTGGACCAGGACAGAAACGAACACCGGGGAGCTGTTTTTT. The encoded protein is CAWTRTETNTGELFF. The rearrangement joins TRBV30 to TRBJ2-2; D perhaps matches TRBD1 (6 bases). V lost 4 bases and J lost 0, with 12 bases in between. CDR1 and CDR2 (germline): GTSNPN, SVGIG (reference sequence). The CDR3 is 15 residues long.

The chain couples TRBV6-6 to TRBJ1-1; a weak D match, TRBD1 (5 bases). V was pared by 6 bases and J by 1 base, with 9 bases between. The CDR3 extends over 13 amino acids. The V gene's germline CDR1 is MNHNY and CDR2 SVGAGI (reference sequence). CDR3 protein: CASRTDWNTEAFF. The DNA of the CDR3 is TGTGCCAGCAGGACAGACTGGAACACTGAAGCTTTCTTT.

This clone was detected once. V gene TRBV5-1 combines with J gene TRBJ2-1, with 12 bases lining up with TRBD2. V gave up 5 bases and J gave up 9 bases; unmatched junction bases: 12. Germline lookup yields CDR1 SGHRS and CDR2 YFSETQ. CDR3 length equals 16 residues. The CDR3 loop is CASSSTGTSGLGEQFF. In DNA, the CDR3 is TGCGCCAGCAGTTCTACCGGGACTAGCGGGTTGGGTGAGCAGTTCTTC.

This clone was found a few times. This chain joins TRBV7-3 and TRBJ2-1, with 8 bases lining up with TRBD1. CDR1 SGHTA and CDR2 FQGTGA come from the germline V gene. The CDR3 spans 15 residues. V dropped 2 bases and J dropped 6; count of bases not matched to a gene: 6. The CDR3 DNA follows: TGTGCCAGCAGCTTATCAGGGGGCAGTGGCAATGAGCAGTTCTTC. It specifies CASSLSGGSGNEQFF.

This clone was counted only a few times. The rearrangement uses TRBV2 and TRBJ1-3, with D unresolved. In germline, CDR1 is SNHLY, CDR2 FYNNEI. V was trimmed by 6 bases and J by 8 bases, leaving 8 bases between them. The CDR3 consists of 11 residues. The CDR3 region is CASRASHTIYF. CDR3 sequence (DNA): TGTGCCAGCAGGGCATCACACACCATATATTTT. The whole variable domain, remainder taken from reference TRBV2 and TRBJ1-3, is EPEVTQTPSHQVTQMGQEVILRCVPISNHLYFYWYRQILGQKVEFLVSFYNNEISEKSEIFDDQFSVERPDGSNFTLKIRSTKLEDSAMYFCASRASHTIYFGEGSWLTVV.

The chain uses TRBV28 and TRBJ2-5; D may be TRBD1 (5 bases). CDR3 length: 11 amino acids. Trimming shortened V by 6 bases and J by 5 bases, and 7 bases separated the two germline ends. Looked up from germline, CDR1 is MDHEN and CDR2 is SYDVKM. CDR3 protein: CASSRAETQYF. The CDR3 DNA reads as TGTGCCAGCAGCAGGGCTGAGACCCAGTACTTC.

This chain links TRBV5-5 with TRBJ2-7; D is perhaps TRBD1 (6 bases). The ends were cut back, 5 bases at V and 5 bases at J, with 17 bases in the middle. CDR3 length equals 14 residues. Looked up from germline, CDR1 is SGHKS and CDR2 is YYEKEE (reference sequence). CDR3 loop: CASSSIRGFNEQYF. The DNA of the CDR3 is TGTGCCAGCAGTTCAATCAGGGGATTCAACGAGCAGTACTTC.

The rearrangement uses TRBV30 and TRBJ2-2, with D possibly TRBD2 on 6 matching bases. V lost 4 bases, J lost 6 bases, and 18 bases lay in between. This CDR3 spans 15 amino acids. Germline CDR1 and CDR2: GTSNPN and SVGIG (reference sequence). The CDR3 spells CAWTRSWGEAGELFF. The CDR3 DNA is TGTGCCTGGACCAGGTCGTGGGGGGAGGCCGGGGAGCTGTTTTTT. Supplemented by reference TRBV30 and TRBJ2-2, the full variable domain reads SQTIHQWPATLVQPVGSPLSLECTVEGTSNPNLYWYRQAAGRGLQLLFYSVGIGQISSEVPQNLSASRPQDRQFILSSKKLLLSDSGFYLCAWTRSWGEAGELFFGEGSRLTVL.

The V gene is TRBV2, the J gene TRBJ1-1; no firm D call. The germline V gene has CDR1 SNHLY and CDR2 FYNNEI. The V end lost 6 bases, the J end lost 3 bases, and 17 bases lay between the germline ends. This CDR3 contains 15 residues. Written as DNA, the CDR3 is TGTGCCAGCAGGGATCATACGGGGTGCTACACTGAAGCTTTCTTT. Translation: CASRDHTGCYTEAFF.

The chain employs TRBV7-2 and TRBJ2-4; D is undetermined. Trimming took off 6 bases at V and 6 bases at J, with 6 bases between the two ends. The length of the CDR3 is 11 residues. CDR1 is SGHTA and CDR2 is FQGNSA in the germline V gene. CDR3 residues: CASRFRNIQYF. The CDR3, as DNA: TGTGCCAGCAGGTTTCGAAACATTCAGTACTTC. Supplemented by reference TRBV7-2 and TRBJ2-4, the full variable domain reads GAGVSQSPSNKVTEKGKDVELRCDPISGHTALYWYRQSLGQGLEFLIYFQGNSAPDKSGLPSDRFSAERTGGSVSTLTIQRTQQEDSAVYLCASRFRNIQYFGAGTRLSVL.

J is TRBJ1-1 and V is TRBV10-3; D possibly corresponds to TRBD1 (6 bases). Between the trimmed V and J ends, which lost 3 bases and 1 base, there was a span of 18 bases. CDR3 length: 17 residues. Germline values: CDR1 ENHRY, CDR2 SYGVKD. CDR3 sequence reads: CAISDRGARRGNTEAFF. The CDR3 DNA follows: TGTGCCATCAGTGATAGGGGGGCGCGAAGGGGGAACACTGAAGCTTTCTTT.

V and J are TRBV4-3 and TRBJ2-1; 9 bases are shared with TRBD2. Germline assignment: CDR1 LGHNA and CDR2 YSLEER. The CDR3 consists of 15 residues. J was trimmed by 10 bases and V by 0 bases; bases with no gene match: 7. The CDR3 protein is CASSQDELAGGEQFF. CDR3 DNA: TGCGCCAGCAGCCAAGATGAACTAGCGGGTGGGGAGCAGTTCTTC.

This chain connects TRBV10-2 to TRBJ2-2; the D is unclear. Germline V lookup: CDR1 WSHSY, CDR2 SAAADI. Trimming removed 4 bases from V and 2 bases from J, with 11 bases in between. The length of the CDR3 is 15 residues. CDR3 region: CASSARALNTGELFF. In DNA, the CDR3 is TGCGCCAGCAGTGCTCGGGCCCTTAACACCGGGGAGCTGTTTTTT.

The chain is built from TRBV7-5 and TRBJ2-7; TRBD1, the D gene given by the table, was not confirmed from the DNA. TRBV7-5 is a listed pseudogene. The CDR3 runs 15 residues. This CDR3 reads CVRSDGDRGEGEQYF. DNA for the CDR3: TGTGTCAGAAGCGATGGGGACAGGGGAGAAGGAGAGCAGTACTTC.

This sequence joins TRBV7-9 and TRBJ2-1; 8 nucleotides match TRBD1. Germline V gene lookup returns CDR1 SEHNR and CDR2 FQNEAQ (reference sequence). J was trimmed by 7 bases and V by 5 bases; bases with no gene match: 7. The CDR3 runs 14 residues. CDR3 DNA sequence: TGTGCCAGCAGCCGGGGGACAGGCCGAAATGAGCAGTTCTTC. This sequence encodes CASSRGTGRNEQFF.

This clone was seen once. The J gene is TRBJ1-5, the V gene TRBV9; D unclear. The germline V gene has CDR1 SGDLS and CDR2 YYNGEE. Between the trimmed V and J ends, which lost 4 bases and 1 base, there was a span of 9 bases. This CDR3 has 14 amino acids. The CDR3 is CASSPGASNQPQHF. CDR3 DNA: TGTGCCAGCAGCCCCGGAGCGAGCAATCAGCCCCAGCATTTT.

V is TRBV28 and J is TRBJ1-2; D not certain. There are 15 residues in the CDR3. Trimming removed 7 bases from V and 1 base from J, with 16 bases in between. CDR1 and CDR2 (germline): MDHEN, SYDVKM. CDR3 amino acids: CASTQLSLLNYGYTF. The CDR3 region has the DNA TGTGCCAGCACACAGCTAAGCCTCCTTAACTATGGCTACACCTTC.

This sequence joins TRBV6-1 and TRBJ2-7; 8 nucleotides match TRBD2. The CDR3 is made up of 15 amino acids. V lost 2 bases, J lost 2 bases, and 5 bases stayed unmatched. Germline CDR1 and CDR2: MNHNS and SASEGT. The CDR3 bases are TGTGCCAGCAGTGAATTAGCGGGGAGTGCCTACGAGCAGTACTTC. Translating it yields CASSELAGSAYEQYF.

The chain has TRBV7-3 and TRBJ2-1; D is tentatively TRBD1 or TRBD2 (5 bases each). CDR3 length: 16 residues. The V end lost 1 base, the J end lost 7 bases, and 17 bases lay between the germline ends. Germline V gene data show CDR1 as SGHTA and CDR2 as FQGTGA. The CDR3 here is CASSLNGGAISNEQFF. The CDR3 DNA is TGTGCCAGCAGCTTAAATGGGGGAGCAATTTCAAATGAGCAGTTCTTC.

Points on this clone: This sample includes further DNA sequences coding for the same CDR3. The J gene is TRBJ1-4, the V gene TRBV5-1; no clear D gene. V shed 0 bases and J shed 5 bases, with 5 bases lying between them. The CDR3 runs to 13 residues. The germline gives CDR1 SGHRS, CDR2 YFSETQ. Here the CDR3 reads CASSLGANEKLFF. The CDR3 DNA reads as TGCGCCAGCAGCTTGGGCGCGAATGAAAAACTGTTTTTT.

The V gene is TRBV19, the J gene TRBJ2-1, with TRBD2 matching over 7 bases. Germline V lookup: CDR1 LNHDA, CDR2 SQIVND (reference sequence). This CDR3 comprises 15 residues. The junction had 5 bases not matched to a gene; V was cut back by 6 bases and J by 0 bases. DNA of the CDR3: TGTGCCAGTAGACGCAGCGGGATCTCCTACAATGAGCAGTTCTTC. The encoded protein is CASRRSGISYNEQFF.

The rearrangement joins TRBV30 to TRBJ2-6; D is unresolved. CDR1 GTSNPN and CDR2 SVGIG come from the germline V gene (reference sequence). V gave up 0 bases and J gave up 0 bases, with 9 bases separating them. The CDR3 extends over 16 amino acids. The DNA of the CDR3 is TGTGCCTGGAGTGTACCCCTGGGCTCTGGGGCCAACGTCCTGACTTTC. Protein: CAWSVPLGSGANVLTF.

The chain carries TRBV2 and TRBJ2-2; 13 nucleotides line up with TRBD2. The CDR3 has 16 amino acids. V dropped 4 bases and J dropped 5; count of bases not matched to a gene: 4. The germline CDR1 and CDR2 sequences are SNHLY and FYNNEI. CDR3 in amino acids: CASSVAGLAGTGELFF. For the CDR3, the DNA is TGTGCCAGCAGTGTTGCGGGACTAGCGGGGACCGGGGAGCTGTTTTTT.